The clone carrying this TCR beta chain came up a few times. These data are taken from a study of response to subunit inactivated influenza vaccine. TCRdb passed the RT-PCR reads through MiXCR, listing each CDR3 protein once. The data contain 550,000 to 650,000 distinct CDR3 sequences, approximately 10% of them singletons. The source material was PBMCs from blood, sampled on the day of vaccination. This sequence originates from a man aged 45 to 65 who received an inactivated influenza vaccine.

CDR3 residues: CASSPRQNEKLFF. The CDR3 DNA reads TGTGCCAGCTCACCACGACAGAATGAAAAACTGTTTTTT. This rearrangement joins TRBV18 to TRBJ1-4; the D gene is possibly TRBD1 (5 bases). The CDR3 is made up of 13 amino acids. V lost 1 base to trimming and J lost 5 bases, with 5 bases between them. Germline CDR1 KGHSH, CDR2 LQKENI.